This entry is about one T cell receptor beta chain. What it recognizes is unknown. It was with 60 Vbeta and 13 Jbeta primers that the PCR ran. Data came from immunoSEQ multiplex PCR; TCRdb stores just in-frame clones and leaves some out. The table lists over 150,000 clones, about four fifths of them singletons. V lost 8 bases and J 3 bases, leaving 19 bases between the germline ends. CDR3 length: 15 residues. Germline assignment: CDR1 MDHEN and CDR2 SYDVKM. This entry belongs to a study of cytomegalovirus exposure and HLA in healthy donors. Background on the study: There were around 390 genotyped donors. Of these, roughly 80% fell in the genetic ancestry cluster associated with self-reported Caucasian donors. Study-level points and caveats: In a later analysis, TCR beta V- and J-gene trimming showed a link to a missense DCLRE1C variant. It emerged from a later analysis that several of the most significant clusters appeared to be linked to common viral pathogens.

Everyone who donated was a healthy bone marrow donor. This TCR came from a young man in good health and CMV-seropositive. The chain uses TRBV28 and TRBJ1-1; D is possibly TRBD1 (6 bases). The sample was PBMCs. The CDR3: CASRGAGNGDTEAFF. In nucleotides, the CDR3 is TGTGCCAGCCGGGGGGCAGGGAACGGGGACACTGAAGCTTTCTTT. Looking up the rest from reference TRBV28 and TRBJ1-1 gives the full variable domain: DVKVTQSSRYLVKRTGEKVFLECVQDMDHENMFWYRQDPGLGLRLIYFSYDVKMKEKGDIPEGYSVSREKKERFSLILESASTNQTSMYLCASRGAGNGDTEAFFGQGTRLTVV.